The 10 T cell receptor beta chains given below trace back to one sample, sequenced in a study of T cells in Graves' hyperthyroidism and ophthalmopathy. What was amplified from RNA transcripts were TCR beta CDR3 regions. The study used the HTBI primer set for a first-round RT-PCR of the TCR CDR3. TCRdb fed the multiplex PCR reads into MiXCR, producing one record per CDR3 protein. The table lists about 720,000 distinct CDR3 sequences, around a sixth of them singletons, with approximately 15% in the top ten. What was sequenced was blood. These TCRs come from a woman aged 50 to 60 with Graves' hyperthyroidism that later progressed to Graves' ophthalmopathy.

V usage is TRBV6-2 or TRBV6-3 and J usage is TRBJ2-3; weak D call: TRBD2 (6 bases). The germline V gene encodes CDR1 MNHEY and CDR2 SVGEGT. V was trimmed by 0 bases and J by 0 bases, leaving 10 bases between them. The CDR3 is made up of 16 amino acids. The CDR3 nucleotides read TGTGCCAGCAGTTACTCAGGCGGGGTGAGCACAGATACGCAGTATTTT. It encodes CASSYSGGVSTDTQYF.

This clonotype was counted a few times. V is TRBV20-1 and J is TRBJ2-5; 10 bases match TRBD2. Trimming cost V 4 bases and J 4 bases; bases outside gene matches: 9. Germline-derived CDR1 and CDR2 are DFQATT and SNEGSKA (reference sequence). This CDR3 has 15 amino acids. The CDR3 protein is CSATTGTSVGETQYF. CDR3 nucleotide sequence: TGCAGTGCTACCACCGGGACTAGCGTTGGAGAGACCCAGTACTTC.

This clonotype has ten or more counts. The V call is TRBV7-2, the J call TRBJ2-1, with 8 positions matching TRBD1. The J segment lost 1 base and the V segment lost 0 bases, leaving 8 bases of the junction unmatched. CDR3 length: 18 residues. CDR1 and CDR2 from the germline V gene are SGHTA and FQGNSA. The chain's CDR3 is CASSLALQGVGSYNEQFF. CDR3 in DNA: TGTGCCAGCAGCTTAGCCTTACAGGGGGTCGGGTCCTACAATGAGCAGTTCTTC.

This clonotype was seen at least ten times. The chain uses TRBV11-2 and TRBJ2-3; D call uncertain. V gave up 7 bases and J gave up 0 bases, with 8 bases separating them. This CDR3 comprises 13 residues. CDR1 is SGHAT and CDR2 is FQNNGV in the germline V gene. This chain's CDR3 is CASKIASTDTQYF. For the CDR3, the DNA is TGTGCCAGCAAGATAGCTAGCACAGATACGCAGTATTTT.

This chain joins TRBV5-1 and TRBJ1-2; 7 nucleotides agree with TRBD1. Germline V gives CDR1 SGHRS, CDR2 YFSETQ. V was clipped by 4 bases and J by 4 bases; unmatched bases: 7. CDR3 size: 14 residues. The CDR3 region is CASSPRDSSYGYTF. The CDR3 region has the DNA TGCGCCAGCAGCCCCCGGGACAGCTCCTATGGCTACACCTTC.

This clonotype appeared a few times. CDR3 nucleotides: TGCGCCAGCAGTGCCATTACTAGCGGGTCTCCTCGCGGGCAGTACTTC. Translated, it gives CASSAITSGSPRGQYF. V and J are TRBV10-1 and TRBJ2-7; 9 positions agree with TRBD2. This CDR3 spans 16 amino acids. With 4 bases clipped from V and 9 bases from J, the junction kept 16 bases outside the gene matches. Germline V lookup: CDR1 WNHNN, CDR2 SYGVQD (reference sequence).

This chain links TRBV27 with TRBJ1-1; D is possibly TRBD1 (5 bases). This CDR3 contains 15 residues. From germline, CDR1 is MNHEY and CDR2 SMNVEV (reference sequence). Trimming stripped 5 bases from V and 3 bases from J, with 16 bases between. CDR3 bases: TGTGCCAGCAGTCCAACTAGCGGGGGGGACACTGAAGCTTTCTTT. Protein: CASSPTSGGDTEAFF.

This clonotype was recorded many times. The V call is TRBV3-1, the J call TRBJ1-5; maybe TRBD1 (5 bases). The length of the CDR3 is 13 residues. Germline V CDR1 and CDR2: LGHDT, YNNKEL (reference sequence). Trimming shortened V by 5 bases and J by 6 bases, and 11 bases separated the two germline ends. CDR3 sequence (DNA): TGTGCCAGCAGCGAACACAGGAGTCAGCCCCAGCATTTT. Its protein product is CASSEHRSQPQHF.

This sequence joins TRBV9 and TRBJ1-5; maybe TRBD1 (6 bases). In germline, CDR1 is SGDLS, CDR2 YYNGEE. Trimming took 0 bases from V and 6 from J, leaving 13 bases between them. CDR3 length: 15 amino acids. The CDR3 DNA reads as TGTGCCAGCAGCGTAGGGGGGGGGGCCGGTCAGCCCCAGCATTTT. It encodes CASSVGGGAGQPQHF.

This clonotype was detected only a few times. The V call is TRBV7-6, the J call TRBJ2-1, with 8 positions matching TRBD1. The CDR3 sequence is 17 residues long. The germline V gene encodes CDR1 SGHVS and CDR2 FNYEAQ. Trimming at V came to 1 base and at J to 10 bases, leaving 15 bases not matched to a gene. The CDR3 bases are TGTGCCAGCAGCTTAGGCCATGGACAGGGAAAAAGCTACGAGCAGTTCTTC. This codes for CASSLGHGQGKSYEQFF.